The 28 T cell receptor beta chains given below trace back to one sample, sequenced in a study of blood T cell repertoires in COVID-19. The table came from immunoSEQ multiplex PCR; TCRdb's copy has only in-frame clones and leaves some out. The sample has about 42,000 clones; 70% to 80% are singletons. Sequencing was carried out using peripheral blood. The source of these receptors is a woman in her sixties or seventies with acute or convalescent COVID-19.

The chain carries TRBV7-8 and TRBJ2-5; 8 bases line up with TRBD2. Germline values: CDR1 SGHVS, CDR2 FQNEAQ. Trimming cost V 6 bases and J 6 bases; bases outside gene matches: 21. The CDR3 contains 18 residues. CDR3 in DNA: TGTGCCAGCAGTTACTCATATGGAGGTAGCGGGAAGGGGAAGACCCAGTACTTC. It specifies CASSYSYGGSGKGKTQYF.

This clone was observed a single time. This chain connects TRBV18 to TRBJ1-1, with D possibly TRBD1 on 6 matching bases. The CDR3 sequence is 15 residues long. Trimming removed 3 bases from V and 2 bases from J, with 13 bases in between. Germline CDR1 and CDR2: KGHSH and LQKENI. CDR3 in DNA: TGTGCCAGCTCACCGGACAGAAACCCCAACACTGAAGCTTTCTTT. Its translation: CASSPDRNPNTEAFF.

This sequence joins TRBV28 and TRBJ2-1; the match to TRBD1 covers 7 bases. This CDR3 has 16 amino acids. Germline values: CDR1 MDHEN, CDR2 SYDVKM. With V trimmed by 2 bases and J by 6 bases, 10 bases remained unmatched. Written as DNA, the CDR3 is TGTGCCAGCAGTTTAACGGGCAGGGGGTTGAGCAATGAGCAGTTCTTC. The encoded protein is CASSLTGRGLSNEQFF.

The chain links TRBV12-3 or TRBV12-4 to TRBJ1-2; D gene unclear. The CDR3 is 13 residues long. V shed 2 bases and J shed 4 bases, with 8 bases lying between them. The CDR3 loop reads CASSLQQRYGYTF. The CDR3 DNA follows: TGTGCCAGCAGTTTACAACAACGCTATGGCTACACCTTC.

Here the CDR3 reads CASSPRQGNTEAFF. As DNA, the CDR3 is TGTGCCAGCAGCCCTCGACAGGGGAACACTGAAGCTTTCTTT. The genes are TRBV7-2 and TRBJ1-1, with TRBD1 identical over 7 bases. J lost 1 base, V lost 5 bases, and 4 bases had no gene match. CDR1 and CDR2 from the germline V gene are SGHTA and FQGNSA. There are 14 residues in the CDR3. Looking up the rest from reference TRBV7-2 and TRBJ1-1 gives the full variable domain: GAGVSQSPSNKVTEKGKDVELRCDPISGHTALYWYRQSLGQGLEFLIYFQGNSAPDKSGLPSDRFSAERTGGSVSTLTIQRTQQEDSAVYLCASSPRQGNTEAFFGQGTRLTVV.

The V call is TRBV6-5, the J call TRBJ2-7; 8 bases line up with TRBD1. V dropped 6 bases and J dropped 2; count of bases not matched to a gene: 9. The germline gives CDR1 MNHEY, CDR2 SVGAGI. This CDR3 comprises 15 residues. CDR3 sequence: CASRYGDRPPYEQYF. CDR3 in DNA: TGTGCCAGCAGGTACGGGGACAGGCCTCCCTACGAGCAGTACTTC.

This chain uses TRBV25-1 with TRBJ2-7, with D perhaps TRBD1 (5 bases). Trimming stripped 8 bases from V and 5 bases from J, with 19 bases between. The V gene's germline CDR1 is MGHDK and CDR2 SYGVNS. CDR3 length: 14 residues. CDR3: CASRTQGYTHEQYF. The CDR3 bases are TGTGCCAGCCGGACGCAGGGCTACACTCACGAGCAGTACTTC.

The rearrangement uses TRBV19 and TRBJ1-4; 10 bases map to TRBD1. CDR1 is LNHDA and CDR2 is SQIVND in the germline V gene (reference sequence). Trimming took 6 bases from V and 6 from J; bases not matched to a gene: 7. The CDR3 sequence is 15 residues long. The CDR3 DNA reads as TGTGCCAGTAGCGCAACCGGGACAGGGGATGAAAAACTGTTTTTT. Translating gives CASSATGTGDEKLFF.

The chain carries TRBV6-5 and TRBJ2-1; TRBD2 agrees at 12 bases. The CDR3 runs to 15 residues. Germline CDR1 reads MNHEY; CDR2 reads SVGAGI. With V trimmed by 6 bases and J by 9 bases, 9 bases remained unmatched. Here the CDR3 DNA reads TGTGCCAGCAGGCTAGCGGGGGGGCCTGAAGTTGAGCAGTTCTTC. This gives the protein CASRLAGGPEVEQFF.

The J gene is TRBJ2-2, the V gene TRBV11-2; D unresolved. The germline V and J ends were trimmed by 1 base and 6 bases, with 3 bases remaining between them. This CDR3 is built from 12 residues. In germline, CDR1 is SGHAT, CDR2 FQNNGV. CDR3 region: CASSLAAGELFF. CDR3 in DNA: TGTGCCAGCAGCTTAGCAGCCGGGGAGCTGTTTTTT.

The rearrangement links TRBV27 to TRBJ1-6, with D possibly TRBD1 on 6 matching bases. This CDR3 spans 15 amino acids. The V end was cut by 3 bases, the J end by 10 bases, with 16 bases between. From germline, CDR1 is MNHEY and CDR2 SMNVEV (reference sequence). CDR3: CASSFGQRGESPLHF. The CDR3 coding sequence is TGTGCCAGCAGTTTCGGACAGCGCGGCGAATCACCCCTCCACTTT.

The chain recombines TRBV7-9 with TRBJ2-3; D possibly corresponds to TRBD1 (6 bases). CDR1 is SEHNR and CDR2 is FQNEAQ in the germline V gene (reference sequence). V lost 2 bases and J 4 bases, leaving 19 bases between the germline ends. This CDR3 is 17 amino acids long. DNA of the CDR3: TGTGCCAGCAGCTTAAGTACAGGGATTGTTTTGGCAGATACGCAGTATTTT. It is translated as CASSLSTGIVLADTQYF.

For the CDR3, the DNA is TGCGCCAGCAGCCAGACCCCGGCTGGAGGCTACGAGCAGTACTTC. Its translation is CASSQTPAGGYEQYF. This sequence joins TRBV4-3 and TRBJ2-7; perhaps TRBD2 as D (5 bases). Germline V gene data show CDR1 as LGHNA and CDR2 as YSLEER. This CDR3 has 15 amino acids. The V gene lost 3 bases and the J gene lost 3 bases, with 15 bases spanning the gap.

The table lists this clone with a few counts. The chain joins TRBV9 to TRBJ2-1; 7 nucleotides agree with TRBD2. The CDR3 extends over 14 amino acids. Trimming took 4 bases from V and 3 from J; bases not matched to a gene: 4. Germline CDR1 reads SGDLS; CDR2 reads YYNGEE. The CDR3 protein is CASSQSGNYNEQFF. The DNA of the CDR3 is TGTGCCAGCAGCCAAAGCGGGAACTACAATGAGCAGTTCTTC.

The J gene is TRBJ1-3, the V gene TRBV2; 7 positions agree with TRBD1. The germline V gene has CDR1 SNHLY and CDR2 FYNNEI. J lost 0 bases, V lost 5 bases, and 7 bases had no gene match. This CDR3 has 16 residues. The CDR3 coding sequence is TGTGCCAGCAGTCCTAAGGGACAGAGCTCTGGAAACACCATATATTTT. As protein: CASSPKGQSSGNTIYF.

This sequence joins TRBV9 and TRBJ1-3; D not resolved. Germline CDR1 SGDLS, CDR2 YYNGEE. The CDR3 covers 15 residues. The ends were cut back, 4 bases at V and 2 bases at J, with 13 bases in the middle. As DNA, the CDR3 is TGTGCCAGCAGCCCCCCGGGGTGGACTGGAAACACCATATATTTT. Translating it yields CASSPPGWTGNTIYF.

A single count supports this clone. The genes are TRBV11-2 and TRBJ1-2; 8 nucleotides line up with TRBD1. Unmatched junction bases numbered 5, after V lost 5 bases and J lost 3 bases. Germline V gene sequence: CDR1 SGHAT, CDR2 FQNNGV. The length of the CDR3 is 14 residues. CDR3 nucleotide sequence: TGTGCCAGCAGCCTCGACAGGGGAGACTATGGCTACACCTTC. Translating gives CASSLDRGDYGYTF.

This chain links TRBV27 with TRBJ1-1; tentative D call: TRBD1 (6 bases). V shed 6 bases and J shed 1 base, with 12 bases lying between them. The CDR3 extends over 14 amino acids. The V gene's germline CDR1 is MNHEY and CDR2 SMNVEV (reference sequence). CDR3 sequence reads: CASSQGRTNTEAFF. The CDR3 nucleotides are TGTGCCAGCAGCCAGGGGAGAACGAACACTGAAGCTTTCTTT.

This clone was counted a single time. The chain couples TRBV28 to TRBJ2-1; maybe TRBD1 (5 bases). The CDR3 has 14 amino acids. Germline V lookup: CDR1 MDHEN, CDR2 SYDVKM. Trimming took 5 bases from V and 0 from J, leaving 8 bases between them. Here the CDR3 reads CASSGAYSYNEQFF. DNA for the CDR3: TGTGCCAGCAGTGGGGCCTACTCCTACAATGAGCAGTTCTTC.

The table lists this clone with a few counts. The gene calls are TRBV5-1 and TRBJ2-1, with 15 bases lining up with TRBD2. This CDR3 is built from 16 residues. The germline V gene has CDR1 SGHRS and CDR2 YFSETQ. V gave up 4 bases and J gave up 7 bases; unmatched junction bases: 6. The CDR3 DNA follows: TGCGCCAGCAGCCCCGGACTAGCGGGAGGGGGGAATGAGCAGTTCTTC. The encoded protein is CASSPGLAGGGNEQFF.

This chain links TRBV7-2 with TRBJ2-1, with 14 bases matching TRBD2. Germline V gene sequence: CDR1 SGHTA, CDR2 FQGNSA. The CDR3 totals 19 residues. Losses at the gene ends were 5 bases for V and 7 bases for J; bases not matched to a gene: 16. The CDR3 nucleotides read TGTGCCAGCAGCCCACACGGACTAGCGGGAGGTATGAGAAAGAATGAGCAGTTCTTC. Translated: CASSPHGLAGGMRKNEQFF.

This clone has just one count. This chain joins TRBV27 and TRBJ2-5, with 10 bases matching TRBD1. Germline loops: CDR1 MNHEY, CDR2 SMNVEV (reference sequence). There are 16 residues in the CDR3. With 5 bases clipped from V and 2 bases from J, the junction kept 8 bases outside the gene matches. The CDR3 DNA follows: TGTGCCAGCAGTCCCGGGACAGGGGCCCTTCAAGAGACCCAGTACTTC. Translating it yields CASSPGTGALQETQYF.

The genes are TRBV21-1 and TRBJ1-2. TRBV21-1 is a pseudogene locus. The CDR3 spans 18 residues. The CDR3 bases are TGTGCCAGCAGACTGGAGGGATTAGGGCAGCCATTACTCTATGGCTACACCTTC. The encoded protein is CASRLEGLGQPLLYGYTF.

This sequence joins TRBV11-3 and TRBJ2-2; a weak D match, TRBD1 (5 bases). Germline CDR1 reads SGHNT; CDR2 reads YENEEA. V was shortened by 0 bases and J by 5 bases, with 10 bases between the two germline ends. There are 15 residues in the CDR3. The CDR3 DNA sequence: TGTGCCAGCAGCTTAGACAGGGTGGGGACCGGGGAGCTGTTTTTT. Translating it yields CASSLDRVGTGELFF.

Remarks on this clone: Its ends do not fully match the called genes, so a read error is possible. This chain connects TRBV9 to TRBJ1-1; 7 positions agree with TRBD1. CDR3 length equals 15 residues. From germline, CDR1 is SGDLS and CDR2 YYNGEE. The CDR3 spells CASSVQGRGNPEAFF. Written as DNA, the CDR3 is TGTGCCAGCAGCGTTCAGGGCAGGGGGAACCCTGAAGCTTTCTTT.

This clone was picked up one time. V usage is TRBV5-1 and J usage is TRBJ2-7, with 14 positions matching TRBD2. Per the germline V gene, CDR1 is SGHRS and CDR2 is YFSETQ. The CDR3 loop spans 18 amino acids. The V and J ends lost 4 bases and 0 bases, in that order; junction bases with no gene match: 9. CDR3 sequence reads: CASSPRGTSGGSSYEQYF. The CDR3 DNA reads TGCGCCAGCAGCCCCCGGGGGACTAGCGGGGGAAGCTCCTACGAGCAGTACTTC.

The J gene is TRBJ1-1, the V gene TRBV11-2; 10 bases agree with TRBD1. The length of the CDR3 is 19 residues. CDR1 and CDR2 from the germline V gene are SGHAT and FQNNGV. Trimming at V came to 0 bases and at J to 0 bases, leaving 10 bases not matched to a gene. Here the CDR3 reads CASSLDPSETGGLNTEAFF. In DNA, the CDR3 is TGTGCCAGCAGCTTAGATCCCAGCGAGACAGGGGGCTTGAACACTGAAGCTTTCTTT.

V and J are TRBV5-4 and TRBJ1-1; tentative D call: TRBD1 (6 bases). V dropped 4 bases and J dropped 1 base, with 8 bases sitting between them. Germline loops: CDR1 SGHNT, CDR2 YYREEE (reference sequence). This CDR3 contains 13 residues. The CDR3 DNA follows: TGTGCCAGCAGCGGACAGACGAACACTGAAGCTTTCTTT. It codes for CASSGQTNTEAFF.